Below are 22 T cell receptor beta chains sequenced from a single sample in a study of shared clonotypes between healthy human individuals. Some clones are missing from TCRdb's copy, which holds only in-frame ones; the method was immunoSEQ multiplex PCR. The sample has about 340,000 clones; 70% to 75% are singletons. Source material: memory CD4+ T cells sorted from blood. Subset defined: CD45RA-negative fraction. The receptors derive from a man aged 25 to 40 in good health.

This rearrangement joins TRBV18 to TRBJ2-2, with D tentatively TRBD1 (5 bases). The germline CDR1 and CDR2 sequences are KGHSH and LQKENI. Trimming removed 0 bases at V and 0 bases at J, with 8 bases between. The CDR3 loop spans 16 amino acids. The CDR3 is CASSPPGRSNTGELFF. In DNA form, the CDR3 reads TGTGCCAGCTCACCACCGGGGCGATCGAACACCGGGGAGCTGTTTTTT.

This clone was counted ten times or more. The chain joins TRBV6-1 to TRBJ1-4; perhaps TRBD1 as D (6 bases). CDR1 and CDR2 (germline): MNHNS, SASEGT. The V gene lost 2 bases and the J gene lost 7 bases, with 14 bases spanning the gap. The CDR3 has 15 residues. This chain's CDR3 is CASSESPGASEKLFF. The DNA of the CDR3 is TGTGCCAGCAGTGAAAGTCCGGGGGCTAGTGAAAAACTGTTTTTT.

The V and J genes are TRBV29-1 and TRBJ1-3; D not certain. In germline, CDR1 is SQVTM, CDR2 ANQGSEA. Between the trimmed V and J ends, which lost 6 bases and 0 bases, there was a span of 3 bases. This CDR3 is built from 11 residues. The CDR3: CSVASGNTIYF. The CDR3, as DNA: TGCAGCGTCGCCTCTGGAAACACCATATATTTT.

V is TRBV28 and J is TRBJ1-2; TRBD1 matches 7 bases. The CDR3 totals 15 residues. Germline-derived CDR1 and CDR2 are MDHEN and SYDVKM. The V segment lost 3 bases and the J segment 7 bases; nucleotides outside the gene matches: 11. Written as DNA, the CDR3 is TGTGCCAGCAGTTTGAGAAACAGGGGAGGAATTGGCTACACCTTC. The encoded protein is CASSLRNRGGIGYTF.

The chain combines TRBV18 with TRBJ2-3; possibly TRBD1 or TRBD2 for D (5 bases each). This CDR3 contains 14 residues. The germline V and J ends were trimmed by 2 bases and 6 bases, with 12 bases remaining between them. The germline V gene has CDR1 KGHSH and CDR2 LQKENI. CDR3 sequence: CASSPSGLWDTQYF. The CDR3 DNA reads as TGTGCCAGCTCACCATCGGGGCTGTGGGATACGCAGTATTTT.

The chain joins TRBV5-1 to TRBJ2-1, with TRBD2 matching 10 bases. V shed 4 bases, J shed 8 bases, and the junction held 15 bases outside the gene matches. Germline-derived CDR1 and CDR2 are SGHRS and YFSETQ. CDR3 length: 17 residues. CDR3 protein: CASSIYIPGLATHEQFF. CDR3 sequence (DNA): TGCGCCAGCAGCATCTACATCCCGGGACTAGCGACCCATGAGCAGTTCTTC.

The V gene is TRBV9, the J gene TRBJ2-1; 12 nucleotides align to TRBD2. Germline lookup yields CDR1 SGDLS and CDR2 YYNGEE. The CDR3 totals 19 residues. The junction had 13 bases not matched to a gene; V was cut back by 0 bases and J by 6 bases. The CDR3 reads CASSVAASGRALLGNEQFF. CDR3 nucleotide sequence: TGTGCCAGCAGCGTAGCAGCTAGCGGGAGGGCCCTTCTCGGCAATGAGCAGTTCTTC.

This rearrangement joins TRBV10-3 to TRBJ2-3; no reliable D call. This CDR3 has 16 amino acids. Germline lookup yields CDR1 ENHRY and CDR2 SYGVKD. Trimming left V 0 bases short and J 3 bases short, with 13 bases between. This CDR3 is CAISESTLGMTDTQYF. The DNA of the CDR3 is TGTGCCATCAGTGAGTCGACGTTAGGGATGACAGATACGCAGTATTTT.

The genes are TRBV7-3 and TRBJ2-3; 14 bases map to TRBD2. The CDR3 sequence is 16 residues long. V shed 6 bases, J shed 4 bases, and the junction held 6 bases outside the gene matches. Germline V gene sequence: CDR1 SGHTA, CDR2 FQGTGA. DNA of the CDR3: TGTGCCAGCAGACCGGGACTAGCGGGAGTACCAGATACGCAGTATTTT. It codes for CASRPGLAGVPDTQYF.

The chain recombines TRBV6-5 with TRBJ2-7; 7 nucleotides match TRBD1. The germline gives CDR1 MNHEY, CDR2 SVGAGI. This CDR3 has 14 residues. The ends lost 8 bases at V and 3 bases at J; junction bases unmatched: 10. The CDR3 reads CASGWTGKYYEQYF. The CDR3 bases are TGTGCCAGCGGTTGGACAGGAAAGTACTACGAGCAGTACTTC.

To note about this clone: Other DNA sequences in this specimen translate into the identical CDR3. CDR3 loop: CAISGRGKDGEAFF. In DNA, the CDR3 is TGTGCCATCAGTGGGAGAGGAAAGGATGGGGAAGCTTTCTTT. The chain is built from TRBV10-3 and TRBJ1-1; no clear D gene. Germline V gene sequence: CDR1 ENHRY, CDR2 SYGVKD. V was pared by 4 bases and J by 8 bases, with 17 bases between. The CDR3 sequence is 14 residues long.

V and J are TRBV6-1 and TRBJ2-7; TRBD1 matches at 8 bases. V trimming: 2 bases; J trimming: 7 bases; junction bases outside the gene matches: 7. CDR1 MNHNS and CDR2 SASEGT come from the germline V gene. This CDR3 is 14 amino acids long. The CDR3 spells CASSERDRFFEQYF. In nucleotides, the CDR3 is TGTGCCAGCAGTGAAAGGGACAGGTTTTTTGAGCAGTACTTC.

The chain couples TRBV2 to TRBJ1-1; 9 bases match TRBD1. CDR3 length: 16 residues. Per the germline V gene, CDR1 is SNHLY and CDR2 is FYNNEI. Trimming took 6 bases from V and 1 from J; bases not matched to a gene: 9. The CDR3 protein is CASRGAGTGQNTEAFF. In DNA, the CDR3 is TGTGCCAGCAGAGGCGCCGGGACAGGGCAGAACACTGAAGCTTTCTTT.

The chain has TRBV28 and TRBJ1-5; weak D call: TRBD1 (6 bases). Germline values: CDR1 MDHEN, CDR2 SYDVKM. Trimming shortened V by 3 bases and J by 0 bases, and 12 bases separated the two germline ends. This CDR3 spans 16 amino acids. The CDR3 sequence: CASSFPRGHSNQPQHF. Here the CDR3 DNA reads TGTGCCAGCAGTTTTCCCAGGGGTCATAGCAATCAGCCCCAGCATTTT.

This clone was seen more than once but under ten times. Other DNA sequences within the sample encode an identical CDR3. This rearrangement joins TRBV5-5 to TRBJ2-3; D remains unclear. The CDR3 covers 14 residues. CDR1 and CDR2 (germline): SGHKS, YYEKEE (reference sequence). V lost 0 bases and J 2 bases, leaving 7 bases between the germline ends. The CDR3 reads CASSLGGNTDTQYF. As DNA, the CDR3 is TGTGCCAGCAGCTTGGGGGGTAACACAGATACGCAGTATTTT.

V gene TRBV5-6 combines with J gene TRBJ2-3; D is unclear. The CDR3 consists of 14 residues. V shed 0 bases and J shed 3 bases, with 8 bases lying between them. Germline values: CDR1 SGHDT, CDR2 YYEEEE. Here the CDR3 DNA reads TGTGCCAGCAGCTTGGTTAGTTGGACAGATACGCAGTATTTT. Amino acids: CASSLVSWTDTQYF.

The rearrangement uses TRBV9 and TRBJ2-5; TRBD2 aligns across 10 bases. J lost 5 bases, V lost 4 bases, and 14 bases had no gene match. There are 17 residues in the CDR3. Germline assignment: CDR1 SGDLS and CDR2 YYNGEE. The CDR3 loop is CASSPSLAGGLRETQYF. The DNA of the CDR3 is TGTGCCAGCAGCCCATCCTTAGCGGGAGGTCTGCGGGAGACCCAGTACTTC.

On this clone itself: In the same sample, other DNA sequences code for this CDR3. The V gene is TRBV25-1, the J gene TRBJ2-1; D is possibly TRBD2 (6 bases). The CDR3 is made up of 13 amino acids. V shed 3 bases and J shed 9 bases, with 12 bases lying between them. CDR1 and CDR2 from the germline V gene are MGHDK and SYGVNS. CDR3 sequence: CASSETGAGEQFF. In DNA form, the CDR3 reads TGTGCCAGCAGTGAGACGGGAGCGGGTGAGCAGTTCTTC.

This clone appeared once. The chain combines TRBV5-1 with TRBJ2-5; 8 nucleotides line up with TRBD2. V trimming: 5 bases; J trimming: 2 bases; junction bases outside the gene matches: 26. The CDR3 sequence is 21 residues long. Germline assignment: CDR1 SGHRS and CDR2 YFSETQ. The CDR3 sequence: CASSLPNPGRASSERQETQYF. In nucleotides, the CDR3 is TGCGCCAGCAGTTTGCCAAACCCCGGGAGGGCCTCTTCGGAGAGGCAAGAGACCCAGTACTTC.

In its sample, this clone was seen a few times. The CDR3 nucleotides are TGTGCCAGCAGCCCTTTGGGTCCCAATCAGCCCCAGCATTTT. It specifies CASSPLGPNQPQHF. The V gene is TRBV7-9, the J gene TRBJ1-5; D remains unclear. This CDR3 has 14 amino acids. V dropped 5 bases and J dropped 3 bases, with 11 bases sitting between them. The V gene's germline CDR1 is SEHNR and CDR2 FQNEAQ (reference sequence).

Comment on this clone: This may be a read error: a much more frequent sequence differs by one nucleotide. The chain employs TRBV2 and TRBJ2-1; maybe TRBD1 (6 bases). This CDR3 spans 14 amino acids. Trimming cost V 6 bases and J 0 bases, with 9 bases left between them. Germline V gene data show CDR1 as SNHLY and CDR2 as FYNNEI. The DNA for the CDR3 is TGTGCCAGCAGCCGGGACACCTCCTACAATGAGCAGTTCTTC. Its translation: CASSRDTSYNEQFF.

The V and J genes are TRBV18 and TRBJ2-5, with 9 bases aligning to TRBD2. This CDR3 is 14 amino acids long. V shed 6 bases, J shed 3 bases, and the junction held 5 bases outside the gene matches. The V gene's germline CDR1 is KGHSH and CDR2 LQKENI. The CDR3 region has the DNA TGTGCCAGCTCGTACGGGACTAGCAAAGAGACCCAGTACTTC. It codes for CASSYGTSKETQYF.